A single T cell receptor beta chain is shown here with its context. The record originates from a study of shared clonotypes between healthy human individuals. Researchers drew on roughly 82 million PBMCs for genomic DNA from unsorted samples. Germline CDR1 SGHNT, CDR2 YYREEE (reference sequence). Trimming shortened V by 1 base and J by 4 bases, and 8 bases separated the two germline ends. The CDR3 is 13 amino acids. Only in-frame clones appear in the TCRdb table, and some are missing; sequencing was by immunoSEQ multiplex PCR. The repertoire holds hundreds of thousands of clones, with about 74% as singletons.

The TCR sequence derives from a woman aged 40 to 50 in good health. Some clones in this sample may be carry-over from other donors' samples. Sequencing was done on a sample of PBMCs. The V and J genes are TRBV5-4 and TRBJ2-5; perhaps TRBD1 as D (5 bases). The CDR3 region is CASSLQGAETQYF. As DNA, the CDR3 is TGTGCCAGCAGCTTGCAAGGGGCAGAGACCCAGTACTTC.